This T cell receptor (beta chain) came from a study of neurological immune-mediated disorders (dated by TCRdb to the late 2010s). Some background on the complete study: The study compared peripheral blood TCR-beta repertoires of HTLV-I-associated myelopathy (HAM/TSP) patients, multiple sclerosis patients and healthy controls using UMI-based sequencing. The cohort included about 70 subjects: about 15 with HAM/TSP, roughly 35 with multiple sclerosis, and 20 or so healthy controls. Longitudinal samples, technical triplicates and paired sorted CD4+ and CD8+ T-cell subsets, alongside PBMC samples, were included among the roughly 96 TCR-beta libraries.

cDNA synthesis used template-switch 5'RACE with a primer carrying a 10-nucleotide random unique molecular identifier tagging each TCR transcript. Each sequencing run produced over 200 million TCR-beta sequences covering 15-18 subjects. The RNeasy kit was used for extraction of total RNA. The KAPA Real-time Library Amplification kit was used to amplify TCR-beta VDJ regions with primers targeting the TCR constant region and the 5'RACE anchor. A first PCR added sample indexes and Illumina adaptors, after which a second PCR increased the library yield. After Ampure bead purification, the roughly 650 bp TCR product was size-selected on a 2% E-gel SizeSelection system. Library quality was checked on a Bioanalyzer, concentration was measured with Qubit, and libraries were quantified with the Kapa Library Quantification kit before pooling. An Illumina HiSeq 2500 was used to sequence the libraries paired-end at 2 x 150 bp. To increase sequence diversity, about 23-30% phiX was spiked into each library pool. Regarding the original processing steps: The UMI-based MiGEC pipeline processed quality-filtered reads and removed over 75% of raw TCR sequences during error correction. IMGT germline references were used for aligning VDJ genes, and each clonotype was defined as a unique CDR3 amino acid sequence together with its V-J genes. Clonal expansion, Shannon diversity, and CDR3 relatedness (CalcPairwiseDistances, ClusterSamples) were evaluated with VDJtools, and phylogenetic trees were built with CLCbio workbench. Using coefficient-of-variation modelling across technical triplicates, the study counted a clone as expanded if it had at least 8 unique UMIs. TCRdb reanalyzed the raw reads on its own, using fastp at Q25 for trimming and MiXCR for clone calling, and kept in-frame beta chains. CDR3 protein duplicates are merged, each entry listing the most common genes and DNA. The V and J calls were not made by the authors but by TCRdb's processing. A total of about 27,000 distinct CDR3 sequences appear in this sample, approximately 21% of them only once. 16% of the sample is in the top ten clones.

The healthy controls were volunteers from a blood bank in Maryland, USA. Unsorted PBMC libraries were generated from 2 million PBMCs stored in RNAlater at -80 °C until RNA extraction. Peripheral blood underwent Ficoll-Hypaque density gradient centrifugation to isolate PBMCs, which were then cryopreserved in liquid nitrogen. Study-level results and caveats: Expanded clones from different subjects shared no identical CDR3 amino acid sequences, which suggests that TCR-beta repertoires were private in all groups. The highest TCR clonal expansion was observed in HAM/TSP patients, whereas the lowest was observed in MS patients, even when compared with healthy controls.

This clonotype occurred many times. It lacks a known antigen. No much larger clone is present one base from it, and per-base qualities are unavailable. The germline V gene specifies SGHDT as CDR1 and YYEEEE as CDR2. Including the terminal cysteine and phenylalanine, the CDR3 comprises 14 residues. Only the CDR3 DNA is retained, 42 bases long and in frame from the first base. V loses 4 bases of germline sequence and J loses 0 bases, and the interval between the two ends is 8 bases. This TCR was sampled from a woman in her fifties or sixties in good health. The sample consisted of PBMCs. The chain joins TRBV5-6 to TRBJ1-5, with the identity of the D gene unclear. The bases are TGTGCCAGCAGCCGCATGAATAGCAATCAGCCCCAGCATTTT. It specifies CASSRMNSNQPQHF.